The sequence of this T cell receptor (beta chain) was determined in a study of cytomegalovirus exposure and HLA in healthy donors. Whole-study results and caveats: In a later analysis, productive TCRs from donors in an Asian-associated ancestry cluster reportedly carried fewer N-insertions than the cohort mean. A link between a missense DCLRE1C variant and TCR beta V- and J-gene trimming emerged from a later analysis. The investigators catalogued 164 TCR beta chains as cytomegalovirus-associated.

As concerns this clone: Its antigen is currently unknown.

It was with 60 Vbeta and 13 Jbeta primers that the PCR ran. Method: immunoSEQ multiplex PCR; TCRdb's copy keeps in-frame clones and lacks some. Of fewer than 200,000 clones in the sample, 71% are singletons; the top ten hold 2.8%. The CDR3 is 14 amino acids. The germline V gene has CDR1 SQVTM and CDR2 ANQGSEA. V was pared by 7 bases and J by 4 bases, with 9 bases of the junction left unmatched. Nominal health characterized the donors when sampled, though unrecorded immune exposures were likely. What was sequenced was PBMCs. The rearrangement joins TRBV29-1 to TRBJ1-1; TRBD1 matches at 10 bases. The receptor comes from a woman in her thirties in good health and CMV-seronegative. For the CDR3, the DNA is TGCAGCGGAAAGGGGACAGGGGTACTCACTGAAGCTTTCTTT. Residues: CSGKGTGVLTEAFF.